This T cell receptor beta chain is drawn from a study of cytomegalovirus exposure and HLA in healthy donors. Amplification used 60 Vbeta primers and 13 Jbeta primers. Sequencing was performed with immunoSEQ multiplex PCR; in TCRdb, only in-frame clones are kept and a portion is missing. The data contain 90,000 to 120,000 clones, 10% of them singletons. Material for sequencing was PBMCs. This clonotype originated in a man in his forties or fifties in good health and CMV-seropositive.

CDR3 loop: CASSGRRLVYEQYF. DNA of the CDR3: TGTGCCAGCAGCGGGCGTCGACTAGTCTACGAGCAGTACTTC. The chain employs TRBV7-2 and TRBJ2-7; TRBD2 might be the D (6 bases). CDR3 size: 14 residues. CDR1 and CDR2 (germline): SGHTA, FQGNSA. V was trimmed by 5 bases and J by 3 bases, leaving 14 bases between them.